This T cell receptor (beta chain) was found in a study of shared clonotypes between healthy human individuals. This CDR3 has 10 residues. V was cut by 5 bases and J by 5 bases, with 7 bases left in between. In germline, CDR1 is DFQATT, CDR2 SNEGSKA (reference sequence). Comment on this clone: Its antigen is still unknown. The identical CDR3 is also encoded by other nucleotide sequences in the sample.

Deep-level running was used for the assay. This table comes from immunoSEQ multiplex PCR, and its TCRdb copy is limited to in-frame clones, with some not included. The table shows about 2.4 million clones, with just over 90% occurring only once. Donors were Caucasian adults residing in Nashville, Tennessee, USA. Broader study findings: Generation of non-shared clonotypes was less probable than generation of clonotypes shared by all four donors. Deeper or shallower sequencing was expected to change how clonotypes are shared among donors.

The receptor was isolated from a man aged 18 to 35 in good health. The chain recombines TRBV20-1 with TRBJ2-7, with D maybe TRBD2 (5 bases). The sequenced sample was naive CD4+ T cells sorted from blood. Described subset: CD45RA+ positively selected. CDR3 DNA: TGCAGTGCTGGGCGGGACGAGCAGTACTTC. This gives the protein CSAGRDEQYF.